These 23 T cell receptor beta chains originate from one sample sequenced in a study of blood T cell repertoires in COVID-19. Sequencing was performed with immunoSEQ multiplex PCR; in TCRdb, only in-frame clones are kept and a portion is missing. The sample has hundreds of thousands of clones; about 87% are singletons. Sequencing was done on a sample of peripheral blood. These receptor sequences come from a woman between 50 and 59 years old with COVID-19, enrolled during active disease.

This chain connects TRBV7-3 to TRBJ2-7; TRBD2 matches 8 bases. The germline gives CDR1 SGHTA, CDR2 FQGTGA. The CDR3 extends over 19 amino acids. V lost 5 bases and J lost 0; bases outside the gene matches: 18. DNA for the CDR3: TGTGCCAGCAGCCCCATTTCGGGGGGGCCTCCCTTATCCTCCTACGAGCAGTACTTC. It yields the protein CASSPISGGPPLSSYEQYF.

This clone has only one observation. The chain is built from TRBV24-1 and TRBJ1-5, with a weak D call TRBD1 (5 bases). V gave up 4 bases and J gave up 4 bases, with 13 bases separating them. Germline V lookup: CDR1 KGHDR, CDR2 SFDVKD. The CDR3 length is 15 residues. The CDR3 region is CATSEPGGRNQPQHF. CDR3 in DNA: TGTGCCACCAGTGAACCGGGGGGGAGAAATCAGCCCCAGCATTTT.

V and J are TRBV5-4 and TRBJ1-1, with no clear D. Germline V lookup: CDR1 SGHNT, CDR2 YYREEE (reference sequence). The V end lost 0 bases, the J end lost 1 base, and 7 bases lay between the germline ends. The CDR3 extends over 14 amino acids. The CDR3 DNA is TGTGCCAGCAGCTTGGGAGGGAAGAACACTGAAGCTTTCTTT. Protein sequence: CASSLGGKNTEAFF. Using reference TRBV5-4 and TRBJ1-1 for the parts outside the CDR3, the full variable domain is ETGVTQSPTHLIKTRGQQVTLRCSSQSGHNTVSWYQQALGQGPQFIFQYYREEENGRGNFPPRFSGLQFPNYSSELNVNALELDDSALYLCASSLGGKNTEAFFGQGTRLTVV.

This sequence joins TRBV5-5 and TRBJ1-5, with TRBD1 as a possible D gene (6 bases). The CDR3 runs to 15 residues. Trimming pared 0 bases from V and 6 bases from J, leaving 13 bases between. CDR1 SGHKS and CDR2 YYEKEE come from the germline V gene (reference sequence). The CDR3 here is CASSLVQGRGQPQHF. CDR3 DNA sequence: TGTGCCAGCAGCTTGGTTCAGGGGAGGGGTCAGCCCCAGCATTTT.

This clone was seen a few times. The V gene is TRBV19, the J gene TRBJ2-7, with 8 bases aligning to TRBD1. Germline V lookup: CDR1 LNHDA, CDR2 SQIVND (reference sequence). Germline trimming cut 9 bases from V and 4 bases from J; bases unmatched to any gene: 8. The CDR3 covers 13 residues. Here the CDR3 reads CASGPGGTYEQYF. CDR3 in DNA: TGTGCCAGCGGACCAGGGGGCACTTACGAGCAGTACTTC.

The chain couples TRBV6-5 to TRBJ2-1, with D possibly matching TRBD1 (5 bases). Per germline, CDR1 MNHEY and CDR2 SVGAGI. The V gene lost 0 bases and the J gene lost 9 bases, with 18 bases spanning the gap. This CDR3 contains 16 residues. CDR3 DNA: TGTGCCAGCAGTTACTCGAGGTCTCTGGGGCACAGTGAGCAGTTCTTC. It codes for CASSYSRSLGHSEQFF.

This rearrangement joins TRBV7-8 to TRBJ1-1, with TRBD1 identical over 7 bases. V was pared by 5 bases and J by 0 bases, with 6 bases of the junction left unmatched. CDR3 length: 15 amino acids. Germline V gene lookup returns CDR1 SGHVS and CDR2 FQNEAQ. CDR3 in DNA: TGTGCCAGCAGCCCATCGGGGACAGTGAACACTGAAGCTTTCTTT. Protein sequence: CASSPSGTVNTEAFF.

V gene TRBV18 combines with J gene TRBJ1-5; TRBD1 might be the D (5 bases). The CDR3 loop spans 15 amino acids. Per the germline V gene, CDR1 is KGHSH and CDR2 is LQKENI. The V end was cut by 1 base, the J end by 8 bases, with 15 bases between. CDR3 sequence (DNA): TGTGCCAGCTCACCACTGTCAGGGCCTCGGGAGCCCCAGCATTTT. Its protein product is CASSPLSGPREPQHF. The entire variable domain, with the rest obtained from reference TRBV18 and TRBJ1-5, is as follows: NAGVMQNPRHLVRRRGQEARLRCSPMKGHSHVYWYRQLPEEGLKFMVYLQKENIIDESGMPKERFSAEFPKEGPSILRIQQVVRGDSAAYFCASSPLSGPREPQHFGDGTRLSIL.

This chain uses TRBV5-1 with TRBJ1-3; D uncertain. CDR3 size: 16 residues. The V and J ends lost 1 base and 0 bases respectively, with 11 bases between them. The germline gives CDR1 SGHRS, CDR2 YFSETQ. The CDR3 sequence: CASSLSVLSSGNTIYF. The DNA for the CDR3 is TGCGCCAGCAGCTTGTCCGTTTTGAGCTCTGGAAACACCATATATTTT.

This rearrangement joins TRBV28 to TRBJ2-2; tentatively, D is TRBD1 (5 bases). The V gene lost 2 bases and the J gene lost 11 bases, with 18 bases spanning the gap. Germline values: CDR1 MDHEN, CDR2 SYDVKM. The CDR3 has 15 amino acids. For the CDR3, the DNA is TGTGCCAGCAGTTTACGAGACAGCTACCATCCCGAGCTGTTTTTT. Its protein is CASSLRDSYHPELFF.

This chain joins TRBV15 and TRBJ1-1; 7 bases fit TRBD1. Germline CDR1 is LNHNV and CDR2 is YYDKDF (reference sequence). The length of the CDR3 is 14 residues. The junction had 5 bases not matched to a gene; V was cut back by 2 bases and J by 5 bases. The CDR3 sequence is CATSRPNRGTEAFF. The CDR3 coding sequence is TGTGCCACCAGCAGACCCAACAGGGGTACTGAAGCTTTCTTT.

This chain uses TRBV6-5 with TRBJ2-2, with 9 bases aligning to TRBD1. CDR3 length: 15 amino acids. Germline V gene data show CDR1 as MNHEY and CDR2 as SVGAGI. J lost 9 bases, V lost 6 bases, and 11 bases had no gene match. In nucleotides, the CDR3 is TGTGCCAGCAGGGGAGGGACAGGGTTGTTCCGGGAGCTGTTTTTT. This gives the protein CASRGGTGLFRELFF.

In nucleotides, the CDR3 is TGTGCCAGCAGTGATATGGGGGCAGAGGGCACTGAAGCTTTCTTT. Protein sequence: CASSDMGAEGTEAFF. V usage is TRBV6-1 and J usage is TRBJ1-1; a weak D match, TRBD1 (6 bases). CDR1 and CDR2 (germline): MNHNS, SASEGT. V lost 3 bases and J 4 bases, leaving 15 bases between the germline ends. The CDR3 loop spans 15 amino acids.

On this clone: The identical CDR3 is also encoded by other nucleotide sequences in the sample. The genes are TRBV3-1 (or the pseudogene TRBV3-2) and TRBJ2-6; D is unresolved. Trimming left V 0 bases short and J 1 base short, with 4 bases between. The CDR3 sequence is 15 residues long. Germline CDR1 reads LGHDT; CDR2 reads YNNKEL (reference sequence). The CDR3 coding sequence is TGTGCCAGCAGCCAAGATCTATCTGGGGCCAACGTCCTGACTTTC. Amino acid sequence: CASSQDLSGANVLTF.

The chain recombines TRBV19 with TRBJ1-5; D ambiguous. Germline V gene lookup returns CDR1 LNHDA and CDR2 SQIVND (reference sequence). V lost 3 bases to trimming and J lost 6 bases, with 9 bases between them. CDR3 size: 13 residues. The CDR3 is CASSIFTGQPQHF. CDR3 bases: TGTGCCAGTAGTATTTTCACGGGTCAGCCCCAGCATTTT.

The table lists this clone with a count of one. This chain joins TRBV19 and TRBJ1-2; D possibly corresponds to TRBD1 (6 bases). From germline, CDR1 is LNHDA and CDR2 SQIVND (reference sequence). This CDR3 has 17 amino acids. Trimming left V 1 base short and J 4 bases short, with 19 bases between. The CDR3 region has the DNA TGTGCCAGTAGTATAGGGGGGCCGGACCCCTTCCTCTATGGCTACACCTTC. It specifies CASSIGGPDPFLYGYTF.

The chain combines TRBV30 with TRBJ2-7; 9 bases match TRBD1. V was clipped by 7 bases and J by 2 bases; unmatched bases: 6. The CDR3 covers 13 residues. CDR1 is GTSNPN, CDR2 SVGIG, per germline (reference sequence). Here the CDR3 reads CASSRDRAYEQYF. In nucleotides, the CDR3 is TGTGCCTCTTCCAGGGACAGGGCCTACGAGCAGTACTTC.

The chain carries TRBV6-6 and TRBJ1-2; 7 bases match TRBD1. The junction had 11 bases not matched to a gene; V was cut back by 5 bases and J by 8 bases. There are 14 residues in the CDR3. Germline CDR1 reads MNHNY; CDR2 reads SVGAGI (reference sequence). The DNA of the CDR3 is TGTGCCAGCAGTGCGGTAGACAGGGAGGCGGGCTACACCTTC. Its protein is CASSAVDREAGYTF.

The V gene is TRBV13, the J gene TRBJ2-7; 7 bases align to TRBD1. Germline assignment: CDR1 PRHDT and CDR2 FYEKMQ (reference sequence). The CDR3 is made up of 15 amino acids. J gave up 1 base and V 1 base, and 4 bases lay outside the gene matches. CDR3 sequence: CASSLAGTASYEQYF. The CDR3 DNA reads as TGTGCCAGCAGCTTAGCCGGGACAGCATCCTACGAGCAGTACTTC.

The CDR3 DNA reads TGTGCCTGGAGTGTATCGGGGAGTGAAAAACTGTTTTTT. This translates into CAWSVSGSEKLFF. The V and J genes are TRBV30 and TRBJ1-4; D call uncertain. The V gene's germline CDR1 is GTSNPN and CDR2 SVGIG (reference sequence). V was cut by 0 bases and J by 7 bases, with 9 bases left in between. This CDR3 has 13 amino acids.

The chain recombines TRBV5-1 with TRBJ1-2, with unresolved D. Germline-derived CDR1 and CDR2 are SGHRS and YFSETQ. V was pared by 5 bases and J by 4 bases, with 12 bases between. CDR3 length equals 13 residues. Here the CDR3 reads CASSYTEGYGYTF. The DNA for the CDR3 is TGCGCCAGCAGTTATACCGAGGGCTATGGCTACACCTTC.

The rearrangement uses TRBV5-1 and TRBJ1-1; possible D gene TRBD1, 6 bases. V was pared by 1 base and J by 1 base, with 8 bases between. This CDR3 is 14 amino acids long. Germline V CDR1 and CDR2: SGHRS, YFSETQ. In DNA, the CDR3 is TGCGCCAGCAGCTTGAGACAGGCGAACACTGAAGCTTTCTTT. Translated: CASSLRQANTEAFF.

The rearrangement uses TRBV30 and TRBJ1-1; 12 bases match TRBD1. Per the germline V gene, CDR1 is GTSNPN and CDR2 is SVGIG (reference sequence). V trimming: 5 bases; J trimming: 1 base; junction bases outside the gene matches: 11. CDR3 length: 17 residues. DNA of the CDR3: TGTGCCTGGGTACACTGGGACAGGGGGCGGGCGAACACTGAAGCTTTCTTT. This sequence encodes CAWVHWDRGRANTEAFF.